One TCR beta chain is described in this entry. The antigen remains undetermined. The data originate from a study of vaccination effects on CD4 cells after COVID-19. Pools of viral peptides were used by the ViraFEST assay to expand antigen-specific CD4+ T cells ahead of sequencing. Investigators separated out CD4+ T cells once less than 11 days of culture had passed. Prior SARS-CoV-2 infection was absent in the vaccine recipients, as shown by negative nucleocapsid antibodies. CDR1 SGHKS and CDR2 YYEKEE come from the germline V gene (reference sequence). V dropped 4 bases and J dropped 6 bases, with 17 bases sitting between them. The CDR3 spans 15 residues. TCRdb's table, derived via immunoSEQ multiplex PCR, lists solely in-frame clones and lacks some. The sample carries about 71,000 clones, roughly 72% recorded once.

The source was CD4+ T cells from PBMCs cultured with HCoV-OC43 spike peptides, collected before COVID-19 vaccination. Subset in this sample: HCoV-OC43 spike overlapping peptide pool stimulation. The chain couples TRBV5-5 to TRBJ1-5; possibly TRBD1 for D (5 bases). This clonotype was obtained from a human donor who received a COVID-19 vaccine. CDR3 amino acids: CASSPIAGELQPQHF. DNA of the CDR3: TGTGCCAGCAGCCCGATAGCGGGGGAACTTCAGCCCCAGCATTTT.